In its sample, the clone carrying this TCR beta chain was seen a few times. What it binds is unknown. This entry belongs to a study of T-cell reconstitution after alpha-beta-depleted transplantation in children. Study-level points and caveats: Fresh T-cell production supplied most of the T-cell counts and diversity seen one year after transplant.

The TCRbeta library was prepared with unique molecular identifiers. TCRdb ran MiXCR on the PCR reads and lists one entry per CDR3 protein. The table shows 530,000 or so distinct CDR3 sequences, with over 25% occurring only once. The length of the CDR3 is 17 residues. Germline assignment: CDR1 SGHRS and CDR2 YFSETQ. V lost 3 bases to trimming and J lost 7 bases; unmatched junction nucleotides: 14. This TCR was sampled from a boy in the first two years of life with Wiskott-Aldrich syndrome, due to receive a stem cell transplant. This sequence joins TRBV5-1 and TRBJ2-1; 9 bases map to TRBD2. The sequencing here drew on PBMCs, taken before TCRalphabeta/CD19-depleted stem cell transplant. The DNA of the CDR3 is TGCGCCAGCAGCTCACTAGCGGGTCAAGTTGTTTGGAATGAGCAGTTCTTC. Its translation is CASSSLAGQVVWNEQFF.